The 30 T cell receptor beta chains below all came from one sample that was sequenced in a study of blood T cell repertoires in COVID-19. Assay used: immunoSEQ multiplex PCR; TCRdb lists only in-frame clones, some missing. The repertoire holds 150,000 or so clones, with around nine tenths as singletons. Material for sequencing was peripheral blood. The source is a woman aged 70-85 years with COVID-19, enrolled during active disease.

The CDR3, as DNA: TGTGCCAGCAGCCGCTACGAGCAGTACTTC. Translating gives CASSRYEQYF. The V call is TRBV28, the J call TRBJ2-7, with no clear D. The CDR3 covers 10 residues. Trimming removed 6 bases at V and 3 bases at J, with 3 bases between. CDR1 and CDR2 from the germline V gene are MDHEN and SYDVKM.

The CDR3 bases are TGCGCCAGCAGCAATAATCGGGGGGGCGTAGGGGAGACCCAGTACTTC. Translating it yields CASSNNRGGVGETQYF. The chain joins TRBV5-1 to TRBJ2-5; 8 bases line up with TRBD2. The CDR3 length is 16 residues. V lost 4 bases to trimming and J lost 5 bases; unmatched junction nucleotides: 13. The germline gives CDR1 SGHRS, CDR2 YFSETQ.

This rearrangement joins TRBV29-1 to TRBJ2-1; TRBD1 aligns across 8 bases. CDR3 length equals 12 residues. Germline V gene data show CDR1 as SQVTM and CDR2 as ANQGSEA. V was clipped by 7 bases and J by 7 bases; unmatched bases: 6. CDR3 region: CSGGQGGNEQFF. CDR3 sequence (DNA): TGCAGCGGCGGACAGGGTGGGAATGAGCAGTTCTTC.

The chain couples TRBV5-6 to TRBJ1-5, with unresolved D. The CDR3 runs to 13 residues. V was shortened by 4 bases and J by 1 base, with 6 bases between the two germline ends. Per the germline V gene, CDR1 is SGHDT and CDR2 is YYEEEE. CDR3 bases: TGTGCCAGCAGCACTACAAGCAATCAGCCCCAGCATTTT. Translation gives CASSTTSNQPQHF.

The V and J genes are TRBV5-1 and TRBJ2-2; D may be TRBD1 (6 bases). Looked up from germline, CDR1 is SGHRS and CDR2 is YFSETQ. With 3 bases removed from V and 5 bases from J, the gap between germline ends came to 17 bases. The CDR3 contains 16 residues. CDR3 bases: TGCGCCAGCAGCTGGAGGCAGGGGATGAAAACCGGGGAGCTGTTTTTT. Encoded protein: CASSWRQGMKTGELFF.

This clone was seen just once. This rearrangement joins TRBV7-8 to TRBJ1-2; a possible D gene is TRBD1 (6 bases). V lost 5 bases and J lost 3, with 13 bases in between. Germline V CDR1 and CDR2: SGHVS, FQNEAQ. CDR3 length: 14 amino acids. The CDR3 region is CASSLTGSDYGYTF. In DNA form, the CDR3 reads TGTGCCAGCAGCCTTACAGGGTCCGACTATGGCTACACCTTC.

The chain employs TRBV6-5 and TRBJ1-2; TRBD1 might be the D (5 bases). This CDR3 spans 14 amino acids. V was trimmed by 7 bases and J by 4 bases, leaving 16 bases between them. CDR1 is MNHEY and CDR2 is SVGAGI in the germline V gene. CDR3 sequence: CASKGPGGGYGYTF. In nucleotides, the CDR3 is TGTGCCAGCAAGGGTCCGGGCGGGGGCTATGGCTACACCTTC.

This chain connects TRBV30 to TRBJ1-1, with D unclear. CDR1 and CDR2 from the germline V gene are GTSNPN and SVGIG (reference sequence). The germline V and J ends were trimmed by 8 bases and 5 bases, with 18 bases remaining between them. The CDR3 covers 13 residues. The CDR3: CAETRGGSTEAFF. CDR3 coding DNA: TGTGCCGAAACCCGTGGAGGGAGTACTGAAGCTTTCTTT.

The chain carries TRBV11-2 and TRBJ2-2, with 12 nucleotides matching TRBD2. The CDR3 covers 19 residues. J was trimmed by 0 bases and V by 2 bases; bases with no gene match: 7. Germline CDR1 is SGHAT and CDR2 is FQNNGV. This CDR3 reads CASSLKRTSGASNTGELFF. In DNA form, the CDR3 reads TGTGCCAGCAGCTTAAAACGGACTAGCGGGGCATCGAACACCGGGGAGCTGTTTTTT.

The chain uses TRBV5-6 and TRBJ1-2, with a tentative D call TRBD1 (6 bases). The germline V gene encodes CDR1 SGHDT and CDR2 YYEEEE. This CDR3 has 14 amino acids. Trimming cost V 3 bases and J 5 bases, with 14 bases left between them. The CDR3: CASSSEQGRYGYTF. The CDR3 DNA follows: TGTGCCAGCAGCTCTGAACAGGGCCGATATGGCTACACCTTC.

This sequence joins TRBV2 and TRBJ1-5, with unresolved D. Trimming cost V 4 bases and J 6 bases, with 10 bases left between them. The CDR3 consists of 13 residues. Germline CDR1 and CDR2: SNHLY and FYNNEI. The CDR3 DNA follows: TGTGCCAGCAGTGGGGAGACAACTCAGCCCCAGCATTTT. Protein: CASSGETTQPQHF.

The rearrangement joins TRBV5-1 to TRBJ2-1; possible D gene TRBD2, 5 bases. V lost 4 bases to trimming and J lost 3 bases, with 11 bases between them. The CDR3 has 14 residues. Germline values: CDR1 SGHRS, CDR2 YFSETQ. The CDR3 is CASSEGRRYNEQFF. CDR3 bases: TGCGCCAGCAGCGAGGGCAGGCGCTACAATGAGCAGTTCTTC.

V gene TRBV19 combines with J gene TRBJ1-2; 8 positions match TRBD1. CDR1 and CDR2 (germline): LNHDA, SQIVND (reference sequence). Trimming cost V 6 bases and J 10 bases; bases outside gene matches: 4. This CDR3 contains 11 residues. The CDR3 protein is CASRADRDYTF. In DNA form, the CDR3 reads TGTGCCAGTAGGGCGGACAGGGACTACACCTTC. The full variable domain, in which reference TRBV19 and TRBJ1-2 provide the parts outside the CDR3, is DGGITQSPKYLFRKEGQNVTLSCEQNLNHDAMYWYRQDPGQGLRLIYYSQIVNDFQKGDIAEGYSVSREKKESFPLTVTSAQKNPTAFYLCASRADRDYTFGSGTRLTVV.

CDR3 sequence: CASSLGGTDTQYF. The DNA of the CDR3 is TGTGCCAGCAGCTTAGGCGGGACAGATACGCAGTATTTT. This chain links TRBV7-8 with TRBJ2-3; TRBD2 might be the D (5 bases). The CDR3 is made up of 13 amino acids. Germline CDR1 and CDR2: SGHVS and FQNEAQ. Trimming stripped 1 base from V and 3 bases from J, with 5 bases between.

The V gene is TRBV7-9, the J gene TRBJ1-1; TRBD1 matches 11 bases. The CDR3 consists of 15 residues. With V trimmed by 4 bases and J by 2 bases, 3 bases remained unmatched. CDR1 is SEHNR and CDR2 is FQNEAQ in the germline V gene (reference sequence). The CDR3 nucleotides are TGTGCCAGCAGCTGGGGGACAGGGGGAAACACTGAAGCTTTCTTT. This sequence encodes CASSWGTGGNTEAFF. Full variable domain (rest looked up from reference TRBV7-9 and TRBJ1-1): DTGVSQNPRHKITKRGQNVTFRCDPISEHNRLYWYRQTLGQGPEFLTYFQNEAQLEKSRLLSDRFSAERPKGSFSTLEIQRTEQGDSAMYLCASSWGTGGNTEAFFGQGTRLTVV.

The rearrangement links TRBV12-3 or TRBV12-4 to TRBJ1-1; 8 nucleotides line up with TRBD1. J was trimmed by 4 bases and V by 8 bases; bases with no gene match: 6. The CDR3 loop spans 13 amino acids. The CDR3 nucleotides read TGTGCCAGCCGAACTGACAGGGGCACTGAAGCTTTCTTT. The encoded protein is CASRTDRGTEAFF.

This chain connects TRBV2 to TRBJ1-5, with 8 positions matching TRBD1. Trimming at V came to 3 bases and at J to 7 bases, leaving 5 bases not matched to a gene. Per germline, CDR1 SNHLY and CDR2 FYNNEI. This CDR3 spans 14 amino acids. This chain's CDR3 is CASSESQGAQPQHF. CDR3 DNA sequence: TGTGCCAGCAGTGAGTCGCAGGGGGCACAGCCCCAGCATTTT.

The chain links TRBV14 to TRBJ1-2; TRBD1 agrees at 7 bases. The germline CDR1 and CDR2 sequences are SGHDN and FVKESK. J gave up 4 bases and V 1 base, and 3 bases lay outside the gene matches. The CDR3 sequence is 14 residues long. The CDR3 DNA is TGTGCCAGCAGCCAAGGGGACAGAACCTATGGCTACACCTTC. Amino acids: CASSQGDRTYGYTF.

The CDR3 loop is CASSSTFGTGLRNQPQHF. In nucleotides, the CDR3 is TGTGCCAGCAGTTCTACGTTCGGGACAGGGCTAAGGAATCAGCCCCAGCATTTT. The chain couples TRBV6-2 or TRBV6-3 to TRBJ1-5; 9 nucleotides align to TRBD1. CDR3 size: 18 residues. Germline loops: CDR1 MNHEY, CDR2 SVGEGT. With 4 bases clipped from V and 4 bases from J, the junction kept 14 bases outside the gene matches.

The chain joins TRBV7-9 to TRBJ2-2, with D unclear. The CDR3 has 13 amino acids. V was shortened by 5 bases and J by 4 bases, with 8 bases between the two germline ends. CDR1 SEHNR and CDR2 FQNEAQ come from the germline V gene (reference sequence). This chain's CDR3 is CASSPRITGELFF. CDR3 sequence (DNA): TGTGCCAGCAGCCCTCGTATCACCGGGGAGCTGTTTTTT. The full variable domain, with the rest looked up from reference TRBV7-9 and TRBJ2-2, is DTGVSQNPRHKITKRGQNVTFRCDPISEHNRLYWYRQTLGQGPEFLTYFQNEAQLEKSRLLSDRFSAERPKGSFSTLEIQRTEQGDSAMYLCASSPRITGELFFGEGSRLTVL.

This rearrangement joins TRBV30 to TRBJ2-7, with TRBD1 matching 7 bases. Trimming cost V 6 bases and J 5 bases; bases outside gene matches: 13. This CDR3 has 14 residues. CDR1 GTSNPN and CDR2 SVGIG come from the germline V gene (reference sequence). The CDR3 spells CACSRGKRGHEQYF. DNA of the CDR3: TGTGCCTGCAGCAGGGGGAAGAGGGGACACGAGCAGTACTTC.

V gene TRBV7-9 combines with J gene TRBJ2-2; 12 positions agree with TRBD1. CDR1 is SEHNR, CDR2 FQNEAQ, per germline (reference sequence). V dropped 6 bases and J dropped 7; count of bases not matched to a gene: 6. This CDR3 is built from 15 residues. The DNA for the CDR3 is TGTGCCAGCAGTTCCGGGACAGGGGGCTTCGGGGAGCTGTTTTTT. Translating it yields CASSSGTGGFGELFF.

This clone has only a few counts. The CDR3 is CASSLGGSTEAFF. CDR3 sequence (DNA): TGTGCCAGCAGCTTGGGGGGGAGCACTGAAGCTTTCTTT. This chain links TRBV7-8 with TRBJ1-1; TRBD1 is a possible D gene (5 bases). Trimming took 3 bases from V and 4 from J, leaving 9 bases between them. Germline CDR1 reads SGHVS; CDR2 reads FQNEAQ. The CDR3 length is 13 residues. The entire variable domain, with the rest obtained from reference TRBV7-8 and TRBJ1-1, is as follows: GAGVSQSPRYKVAKRGQDVALRCDPISGHVSLFWYQQALGQGPEFLTYFQNEAQLDKSGLPSDRFFAERPEGSVSTLKIQRTQQEDSAVYLCASSLGGSTEAFFGQGTRLTVV.

The chain carries TRBV11-2 and TRBJ1-2; D gene unclear. Trimming shortened V by 1 base and J by 7 bases, and 22 bases separated the two germline ends. The CDR3 extends over 17 amino acids. CDR1 is SGHAT, CDR2 FQNNGV, per germline. CDR3 protein: CASSLAGQAPSAGGYTF. For the CDR3, the DNA is TGTGCCAGCAGCTTAGCCGGCCAGGCTCCTTCTGCGGGTGGCTACACCTTC.

DNA for the CDR3: TGTGCCAGCAGTCCTTGGGCGGGAAACACTGAAGCTTTCTTT. Protein: CASSPWAGNTEAFF. V is TRBV2 and J is TRBJ1-1, with D unclear. CDR3 length equals 14 residues. V was trimmed by 5 bases and J by 2 bases, leaving 12 bases between them. In germline, CDR1 is SNHLY, CDR2 FYNNEI. The entire variable domain, with the rest obtained from reference TRBV2 and TRBJ1-1, is as follows: EPEVTQTPSHQVTQMGQEVILRCVPISNHLYFYWYRQILGQKVEFLVSFYNNEISEKSEIFDDQFSVERPDGSNFTLKIRSTKLEDSAMYFCASSPWAGNTEAFFGQGTRLTVV.

The chain recombines TRBV4-1 with TRBJ1-5, with 10 bases fitting TRBD1. The CDR3 totals 15 residues. V was pared by 1 base and J by 6 bases, with 3 bases of the junction left unmatched. Germline V gives CDR1 MGHRA, CDR2 YSYEKL. CDR3 sequence (DNA): TGCGCCAGCAGCCAAGGACAGGGGGCTATTCAGCCCCAGCATTTT. It is translated as CASSQGQGAIQPQHF.

The chain couples TRBV6-5 to TRBJ1-6; 11 positions agree with TRBD1. J was trimmed by 9 bases and V by 7 bases; bases with no gene match: 5. Germline V gene lookup returns CDR1 MNHEY and CDR2 SVGAGI. This CDR3 has 14 amino acids. The CDR3 is CASNRDRGGSPLHF. The CDR3 DNA is TGTGCCAGCAATAGGGACAGGGGGGGTTCACCCCTCCACTTT.

This chain uses TRBV19 with TRBJ1-5, with TRBD1 matching 8 bases. The CDR3 consists of 16 residues. V gave up 5 bases and J gave up 0 bases; unmatched junction bases: 6. The germline gives CDR1 LNHDA, CDR2 SQIVND (reference sequence). As DNA, the CDR3 is TGTGCCAGTAGTGGGACAGGAATTATTAGCAATCAGCCCCAGCATTTT. This sequence encodes CASSGTGIISNQPQHF.

The chain is built from TRBV7-3 and TRBJ1-1, with D possibly being TRBD1 (5 bases). The CDR3 runs to 15 residues. Germline CDR1 is SGHTA and CDR2 is FQGTGA. The V and J ends lost 5 bases and 5 bases respectively, with 18 bases between them. The CDR3 protein is CASSPHGGAGTEAFF. The CDR3 DNA reads TGTGCCAGCAGCCCCCACGGAGGGGCTGGTACTGAAGCTTTCTTT.

The chain employs TRBV19 and TRBJ1-3; D is unclear. CDR3 length equals 13 residues. CDR1 is LNHDA, CDR2 SQIVND, per germline (reference sequence). V shed 5 bases and J shed 0 bases, with 5 bases lying between them. The CDR3, as DNA: TGTGCCAGTAGTCTGAGCTCTGGAAACACCATATATTTT. This sequence encodes CASSLSSGNTIYF.